This is a list of T cell receptor beta chains from one sample in a study of T cells in Graves' hyperthyroidism and ophthalmopathy. TCRdb recomputed calls from the multiplex PCR reads with MiXCR, one row per CDR3 protein. The table has 560,000 or so distinct CDR3 sequences, about 43% seen once. Sequenced input: peripheral blood or thyroid tissue (not recorded which). These TCRs come from a young woman with Graves' hyperthyroidism. CDR3s include the opening cysteine and the closing phenylalanine or tryptophan. D genes are given only for firm matches. A row's size may be missing; if present it is once, few, many or a size class.

size	J	D	V	length	DNA	CDR3
NA	TRBJ2-3	NA	TRBV29-1	11	TGCAGCGTTGAGCTGAGCGATACGCAGTATTTT	CSVELSDTQYF
few	TRBJ1-5	NA	TRBV12-3/TRBV12-4	13	TGTGCCAGCAGTTTGGGCCCCCATCAGCCCCAGCATTTT	CASSLGPHQPQHF
NA	TRBJ1-2	TRBD1	TRBV7-3	16	TGTGCCAGCAGCCCTAAAGCCACCCCAGGGGGCCAGGGCTACACCTTC	CASSPKATPGGQGYTF
NA	TRBJ2-7	NA	TRBV10-3	11	TGTGCCTGGAGTGAAGGGGGAGAGCAGTACTTC	CAWSEGGEQYF
once	TRBJ1-5	TRBD1	TRBV7-9	17	TGTGCCAGTACTACAGGGGGCCTTGGTGGGAGCAATCAGCCCCAGCATTTT	CASTTGGLGGSNQPQHF
few	TRBJ2-5	NA	TRBV29-1	10	TGCAGCGTTGCTTGGGAGACCCAGTACTTC	CSVAWETQYF
NA	TRBJ1-3	NA	TRBV20-1	13	TGCAGTGCTAGAGACCCCGGTGGAAACACCATATATTTT	CSARDPGGNTIYF
NA	TRBJ1-5	NA	TRBV12-3/TRBV12-4	14	TGTGCCAGCAGTCCGCAGGGAGGGGGTCAGCCCCAGCATTTT	CASSPQGGGQPQHF
NA	TRBJ2-7	NA	TRBV5-1	15	TGCGCCAGCAGCTTGGAGAGCAGGCCCTCCTACGAGCAGTACTTC	CASSLESRPSYEQYF
NA	TRBJ2-7	NA	TRBV7-3	14	TGTGCCAGCAGCTCCCGCGCAGGCCCCTACGAGCAGTACTTC	CASSSRAGPYEQYF
NA	TRBJ1-6	NA	TRBV7-2	15	TGTGCCAGCTCAAATCTAGAGTATCAGAATTCACCCCTCCACTTT	CASSNLEYQNSPLHF
NA	TRBJ1-2	TRBD1	TRBV7-9	16	TGTGCCAGCAGCTCGACCGGGACAGGAGGTATGATCGGCTACACCTTC	CASSSTGTGGMIGYTF
NA	TRBJ2-7	TRBD1	TRBV7-2	13	TGTGCCAGCCCCGGGACAGGATCCTACGAGCAGTACTTC	CASPGTGSYEQYF
NA	TRBJ1-2	TRBD1	TRBV24-1	15	TGTGCCACCCCTCCTAGGACAGGGGGCTTCTATGGCTACACCTTC	CATPPRTGGFYGYTF
few	TRBJ2-7	NA	TRBV7-2	12	TGTGCCAGCAGCTTCGGGATACACGAGCAGTACTTC	CASSFGIHEQYF
NA	TRBJ2-5	TRBD2	TRBV10-3	14	TGTGCCATCAGTTTGATAGCGGGTGGGGAGACCCAGTACTTC	CAISLIAGGETQYF
NA	TRBJ2-7	NA	TRBV14	13	TGTGCCAGCAGCCTATACCGTTACTACGAGCAGTACTTC	CASSLYRYYEQYF
few	TRBJ2-2	TRBD1	TRBV2	13	TGTGCCAGCGGGACAGGGGGCCTCGGGGAGCTGTTTTTT	CASGTGGLGELFF
many	TRBJ1-1	NA	TRBV29-1	10	TGCAGCGTCTGGAGGACAAAAGCTTTCTTT	CSVWRTKAFF
few	TRBJ2-5	TRBD2	TRBV7-9	18	TGTGCCAGCAGCCCCTTAGGAGGACTAGCGACTGGCCAAGAGACCCAGTACTTC	CASSPLGGLATGQETQYF
NA	TRBJ1-4	NA	TRBV20-1	14	TGCAGTGCTAGACCCGCCGTAGGCAGTTTAGAACTGTTTTTT	CSARPAVGSLELFF
few	TRBJ2-5	TRBD2	TRBV10-3	16	TGTGCCAGCAGACAAAAGCCGACTAGCGGGGCTGTGGCCCAGTACTTC	CASRQKPTSGAVAQYF
many	TRBJ2-7	NA	TRBV7-8	14	TGTGCCAGCACCCAACCTAGCGTTGTTTACGAGCAGTACTTC	CASTQPSVVYEQYF
NA	TRBJ2-7	NA	TRBV12-3/TRBV12-4	14	TGTGCCAGCAGTCACTGGACAGTCTCCTACGAGCAGTACTTC	CASSHWTVSYEQYF
few	TRBJ2-7	TRBD1	TRBV10-3	14	TGTGCCATCAGTGAGACAGGGGGTACCTACGAGCAGTACTTC	CAISETGGTYEQYF
NA	TRBJ2-7	TRBD2	TRBV25-1	16	TGTGCCAGCAGTGAAGGGACTAGCGGGAGCGCCTACGAGCAGTACTTC	CASSEGTSGSAYEQYF
NA	TRBJ2-2	TRBD2	TRBV19	15	TGTGCCAGTAGTATTGGACTAGCAAGCACCGGGGAGCTGTTTTTT	CASSIGLASTGELFF
NA	TRBJ1-6	NA	TRBV7-3	15	TGTGCCAGCTCACCACGCGAGGATTATAATTCACCCCTCCACTTT	CASSPREDYNSPLHF
NA	TRBJ2-7	NA	TRBV7-9	14	TGTGCCAGCAGCTTAGGATGGGGATCTTACGAGCAGTACTTC	CASSLGWGSYEQYF
many	TRBJ1-2	TRBD1	TRBV7-8	15	TGTGCCAGCAGCTTAGGAGGGACAGGGGGCTATGGCTACACCTTC	CASSLGGTGGYGYTF
NA	TRBJ1-5	NA	TRBV7-2	14	TGTGCCAGCAGCCCTTCACAGGGCAATCAGCCCCAGCATTTT	CASSPSQGNQPQHF
NA	TRBJ1-4	TRBD1	TRBV29-1	12	TGCAGCGTTGCAGGGACAGATGAAAAACTGTTTTTT	CSVAGTDEKLFF
few	TRBJ1-1	NA	TRBV20-1	13	TGCAGTGCTAGAGGCACCCTGGGGACTGAAGCTTTCTTT	CSARGTLGTEAFF
many	TRBJ2-7	NA	TRBV10-3	14	TGTGCCATCAGTGAGTCGATAGGGAGCCACGAGCAGTACTTC	CAISESIGSHEQYF
NA	TRBJ2-5	TRBD1	TRBV19	15	TGTGCCAGTAGTTGGGACAGGGGGCATTTGAAGACCCAGTACTTC	CASSWDRGHLKTQYF
NA	TRBJ2-2	NA	TRBV5-4	12	TGTGCCAGCAGCTTACCCGTCGGGGAGCTGTTTTTT	CASSLPVGELFF
NA	TRBJ1-2	NA	TRBV2	15	TGTGCCAGCAGAGGGACTTCTGGGGCGAGCTATGGCTACACCTTC	CASRGTSGASYGYTF
NA	TRBJ1-4	NA	TRBV25-1	14	TGTGCCAGCAGCCGCCTGGGGGTCGGCGAAAAACTGTTTTTT	CASSRLGVGEKLFF
NA	TRBJ1-1	NA	TRBV7-3	14	TGTGCCAGCAGCGTTGGGCAAAGGAACACTGAAGCTTTCTTT	CASSVGQRNTEAFF
NA	TRBJ2-7	TRBD2	TRBV20-1	16	TGCAGTGCCACCCCTTCCGGGACTAGCGGGACCTACGAGCAGTACTTC	CSATPSGTSGTYEQYF
few	TRBJ2-1	TRBD1	TRBV12-3/TRBV12-4	15	TGTGCCAGCAGTACGGACAGGGGGGGCTACAATGAGCAGTTCTTC	CASSTDRGGYNEQFF
few	TRBJ1-6	TRBD1	TRBV2	16	TGTGCCAGCAGTTTATCTGAACAGGGGACCAGGTCACCCCTCCACTTT	CASSLSEQGTRSPLHF
few	TRBJ2-7	NA	TRBV14	13	TGTGCCAGCAGCCAACAGGGGAGCTACGAGCAGTACTTC	CASSQQGSYEQYF
NA	TRBJ2-2	NA	TRBV19	14	TGTGCCAGTAGTATTGACAGGAACACCGGGGAGCTGTTTTTT	CASSIDRNTGELFF
many	TRBJ2-5	TRBD1	TRBV20-1	13	TGCAGTGCGTGGGACAGTCACCAAGAGACCCAGTACTTC	CSAWDSHQETQYF
NA	TRBJ2-5	NA	TRBV6-4	14	TGTGCCAGCAGTCCGACTTATGGGCAAGAGACCCAGTACTTC	CASSPTYGQETQYF
many	TRBJ1-4	TRBD1	TRBV7-9	13	TGTGCCAGCAGCTCGGGACAGGCCGAAAAACTGTTTTTT	CASSSGQAEKLFF